This T cell receptor (beta chain) comes out of a study of early T cells in non-severe SARS-CoV-2 infection. Study at large: Sequencing was performed on bulk RNA from unsorted whole blood, leaving chains unpaired.

TCRdb re-called the 5' RACE reads through MiXCR, storing one row per CDR3 protein. The sample has tens of thousands of distinct CDR3 sequences, roughly an eighth seen once. This clonotype was recorded a few times. Its antigen is not known. This CDR3 has 14 residues. Losses at the gene ends were 6 bases for V and 3 bases for J; bases not matched to a gene: 6. Overall study findings and caveats: VDJdb-based matching was biased toward anti-spike CD8 responses and missed private and CD4 specificities.

The rearrangement joins TRBV12-3 or TRBV12-4 to TRBJ1-2; TRBD1 matches at 8 bases. The sequence derives from an adult who was a healthcare worker with PCR-confirmed SARS-CoV-2 infection or an uninfected control (not recorded which). This sample comprised whole blood, obtained at baseline. CDR3 amino acids: CASSVLQGDYGYTF. CDR3 sequence (DNA): TGTGCCAGCAGCGTACTACAGGGGGACTATGGCTACACCTTC.